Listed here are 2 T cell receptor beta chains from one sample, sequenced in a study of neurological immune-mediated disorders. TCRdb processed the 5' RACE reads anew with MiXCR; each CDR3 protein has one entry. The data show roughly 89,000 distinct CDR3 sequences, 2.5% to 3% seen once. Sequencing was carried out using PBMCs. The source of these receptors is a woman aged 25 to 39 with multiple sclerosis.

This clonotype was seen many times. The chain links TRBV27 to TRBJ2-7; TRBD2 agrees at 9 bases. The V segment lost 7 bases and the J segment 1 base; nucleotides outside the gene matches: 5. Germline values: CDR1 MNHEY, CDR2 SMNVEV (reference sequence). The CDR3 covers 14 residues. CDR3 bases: TGTGCCAGCACTGATCTAGCGGGGTCCTACGAGCAGTACTTC. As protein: CASTDLAGSYEQYF.

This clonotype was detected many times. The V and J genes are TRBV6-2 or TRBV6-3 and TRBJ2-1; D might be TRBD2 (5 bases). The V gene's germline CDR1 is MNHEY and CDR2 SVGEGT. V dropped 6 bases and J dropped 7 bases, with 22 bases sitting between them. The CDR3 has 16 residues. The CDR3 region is CASRSTYRGRRNEQFF. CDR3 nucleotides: TGTGCCAGCAGGTCGACCTACCGGGGTCGTCGGAATGAGCAGTTCTTC.